This T cell receptor beta chain was obtained from a study of identical twins. Trimming cost V 3 bases and J 3 bases, with 11 bases left between them. Germline V CDR1 and CDR2: SEHNR, FQNEAQ (reference sequence). This CDR3 is built from 15 residues. Study-level findings and limits: Cross-sectional statistical analysis was relied on for the conclusions, without the same donors being followed. Beta out-of-frame sequences showed weaker excess twin sharing.

This clonotype appeared a few times. What it binds is not known. A universal primer site was added by template switching, and unique molecular identifiers were carried by the cDNA. TCRdb analysed the 5' RACE reads with MiXCR anew, one entry per CDR3 protein. Of around 250,000 distinct CDR3 sequences listed, approximately 8.6% were seen once; the top ten hold approximately 3%. The sample was also reused in another study, on yellow fever vaccine responses in identical twins.

This TCR derives from a young woman in good health. Sequences were obtained from CD8+ T cells sorted from blood. This chain joins TRBV7-9 and TRBJ2-2, with D unclear. The CDR3 coding sequence is TGTGCCAGCAGCTTCGGAACGGGCTACACCGGGGAGCTGTTTTTT. Amino acids: CASSFGTGYTGELFF.